These 11 T cell receptor beta chains came from one sample sequenced in a study of blood T cells in healthy people across ages. A second roughly 6 to 12 cycle PCR used barcoded and J-beta primers. TCRdb re-called the 5' RACE reads through MiXCR, storing one row per CDR3 protein. The sample carries about 1.4 million distinct CDR3 sequences, almost 60% recorded once. Sequencing was performed on blood. These TCRs come from a man aged 18 to 30 in good health.

This clonotype was seen many times. V and J are TRBV6-5 and TRBJ2-7; 9 nucleotides match TRBD1. The CDR3 consists of 13 residues. The ends lost 6 bases at V and 2 bases at J; junction bases unmatched: 2. Germline V gene sequence: CDR1 MNHEY, CDR2 SVGAGI. CDR3 DNA: TGTGCCAGCAGGGACAGGGGACCCTACGAGCAGTACTTC. This codes for CASRDRGPYEQYF.

Only a few counts were recorded for this clonotype. V is TRBV14 and J is TRBJ2-7; D is unresolved. The tail of the sequence fits TRBJ2-5 better, so the J call may be wrong. The germline CDR1 and CDR2 sequences are SGHDN and FVKESK. The CDR3 contains 14 residues. The CDR3 sequence: CASSQVGRRETQYF. CDR3 nucleotides: TGTGCCAGCAGCCAAGTAGGTCGTAGAGAGACCCAGTACTTC.

This clonotype came up a few times. The rearrangement joins TRBV7-2 to TRBJ2-7, with 8 nucleotides matching TRBD2. The germline V gene encodes CDR1 SGHTA and CDR2 FQGNSA. This CDR3 region has 14 residues. V shed 1 base, J shed 4 bases, and the junction held 3 bases outside the gene matches. The CDR3 spells CASSLVRGGYEQYF. The CDR3 DNA follows: TGTGCCAGCAGCTTAGTACGGGGGGGTTACGAGCAGTACTTC. Looking up the rest from reference TRBV7-2 and TRBJ2-7 gives the full variable domain: GAGVSQSPSNKVTEKGKDVELRCDPISGHTALYWYRQSLGQGLEFLIYFQGNSAPDKSGLPSDRFSAERTGGSVSTLTIQRTQQEDSAVYLCASSLVRGGYEQYFGPGTRLTVT.

On this clonotype itself: A much larger clone lies one base from this, so it may be a read error. This chain links TRBV7-2 with TRBJ2-4, with no clear D. The end of the DNA is better explained by TRBJ2-7, so the J call may be wrong. The V gene's germline CDR1 is SGHTA and CDR2 FQGNSA. This CDR3 is built from 12 residues. Here the CDR3 reads CASNSQRYEQYF. In nucleotides, the CDR3 is TGTGCCAGCAACTCCCAGAGGTACGAGCAGTACTTC.

The chain combines TRBV7-2 with TRBJ1-2, with 10 bases lining up with TRBD1. CDR1 and CDR2 (germline): SGHTA, FQGNSA. The CDR3 is made up of 15 amino acids. Germline trimming cut 0 bases from V and 5 bases from J; bases unmatched to any gene: 3. CDR3 residues: CASSLALGQGYGYTF. In nucleotides, the CDR3 is TGTGCCAGCAGCTTAGCGCTGGGACAGGGGTATGGCTACACCTTC.

This clonotype has just a few counts. This chain joins TRBV29-1 and TRBJ2-1, with 8 bases matching TRBD2. Trimming cost V 5 bases and J 9 bases; bases outside gene matches: 6. CDR3 size: 12 residues. CDR1 and CDR2 from the germline V gene are SQVTM and ANQGSEA. The CDR3 reads CSVQGLEGEQFF. As DNA, the CDR3 is TGCAGCGTTCAGGGACTAGAGGGTGAGCAGTTCTTC.

V and J are TRBV29-1 and TRBJ2-4, with D possibly being TRBD1 or TRBD2 (5 bases each). Looked up from germline, CDR1 is SQVTM and CDR2 is ANQGSEA. This CDR3 is 14 amino acids long. Trimming stripped 6 bases from V and 15 bases from J, with 27 bases between. The CDR3 nucleotides are TGCAGCGTACGATTGGGGACCCTAGATTACGAGCGGTACTTC. Translated, it gives CSVRLGTLDYERYF.

The rearrangement joins TRBV20-1 to TRBJ2-3; D is unclear. Germline V CDR1 and CDR2: DFQATT, SNEGSKA (reference sequence). The CDR3 has 14 residues. The germline V and J ends were trimmed by 2 bases and 1 base, with 10 bases remaining between them. The CDR3 DNA reads as TGCAGTGCTAGATTGCGTCACGGCACAGATACGCAGTATTTT. This translates into CSARLRHGTDTQYF.

V gene TRBV4-1 combines with J gene TRBJ2-7; 10 positions agree with TRBD2. The last part of the DNA fits TRBJ2-4 better; the J call may be wrong. CDR3 length equals 13 residues. Germline V gene sequence: CDR1 MGHRA, CDR2 YSYEKL. The CDR3 here is CASSVAGGNIQYF. DNA for the CDR3: TGCGCCAGCAGTGTAGCGGGAGGAAACATTCAGTACTTC.

The chain employs TRBV6-2 or TRBV6-3 and TRBJ2-1, with D possibly being TRBD1 (6 bases). The CDR3 is 13 amino acids. V shed 8 bases and J shed 6 bases, with 14 bases lying between them. The germline CDR1 and CDR2 sequences are MNHEY and SVGEGT. CDR3 in amino acids: CASSEGVGNEQFF. The CDR3 bases are TGTGCCAGCTCAGAGGGGGTAGGCAATGAGCAGTTCTTC.

This chain uses TRBV20-1 with TRBJ2-7; 9 nucleotides agree with TRBD1. Per germline, CDR1 DFQATT and CDR2 SNEGSKA (reference sequence). This CDR3 has 15 amino acids. J lost 1 base, V lost 5 bases, and 9 bases had no gene match. The CDR3 nucleotides read TGCAGTGCTCCGAGGGGGGACAGGGAATCCTACGAGCAGTACTTC. Amino acid sequence: CSAPRGDRESYEQYF.